This entry concerns a single T cell receptor (beta chain). As yet, its antigen is unknown. From germline, CDR1 is SEHNR and CDR2 FQNEAQ (reference sequence). The CDR3 runs to 13 residues. The data derive from a study of CXCR3-negative and CXCR3-positive naive CD8 T cells. The wider study: Overall TRB read output was some 140 million, and each library contained about 1.5 +/- 0.3 million reads. Study-wide results and limits: Memory, not naive, CXCR3-negative and CXCR3-positive cells differed in TRBV-TRBJ usage. Relative to CXCR3-negative naive cells, CXCR3-positive naive cells had more hydrophobic TRB CDR3s.

Triplicate sorts of 300,000 cells per CD8+ subset. Naive CD8+ T lymphocytes were specified as CD45RO-CCR7+CD27+CD95-. Libraries were UMI-labeled 5' RACE TRB cDNA. After re-calling the 5' RACE reads, TCRdb lists one entry per CDR3 protein, DNA absent. Its listing shows about 120,000 distinct CDR3 sequences. The material sequenced was naive CXCR3+ CD8+ T cells from blood. Specified subset: CD45RO-CCR7+CD27+CD95- naive CD8+ T cells expressing CXCR3 (TNR3+). This chain connects TRBV7-9 to TRBJ2-7; TCRdb's D call, TRBD1, is unchecked because there is no DNA. This clonotype was sampled from a human donor in good health. Some clones in this sample may be carry-over from other donors' samples. This chain's CDR3 is CASTLDGSYEQYF.